The rows below give T cell receptor beta chains drawn from one sample of a study of vaccination effects on CD4 cells after COVID-19. No antigen has been assigned to these receptors. Data came from immunoSEQ multiplex PCR; TCRdb stores just in-frame clones and leaves some out. There are tens of thousands of clones in the sample; more than 60% occur only once, and around 25% lies in the top ten. The material was CD4+ T cells from PBMCs cultured without peptide, obtained before COVID-19 vaccination. The receptors shown here come from a human donor who had a prior SARS-CoV-2 infection. CDR3s include the opening cysteine and the closing phenylalanine or tryptophan. The D gene is left open where the match is weak. Not every row has a clone size; where given, it reads once, few, many or a size class.

d_gene | abundance | j_gene | v_gene | CDR3nt | CDR3aa
NA | NA | TRBJ1-1 | TRBV7-8 | TGTGCCAGCAGCTTAGTAAGGGTAAATGGGTTCACTGAAGCTTTCTTT | CASSLVRVNGFTEAFF
TRBD2 | once | TRBJ2-4 | TRBV6-5 | TGTGCCAGCAGGGCGGGAGGGGGTAACATTCAGTACTTC | CASRAGGGNIQYF
TRBD1 | NA | TRBJ2-5 | TRBV5-1 | TGCGCCAGCAGTCGTGAGGGGGCAAGGTATCGACAAGAGACCCAGTACTTC | CASSREGARYRQETQYF
NA | NA | TRBJ1-3 | TRBV2 | TGTGCCAGCAGCCAACAGGGTGCTGGAAACACCATATATTTT | CASSQQGAGNTIYF
TRBD1 | NA | TRBJ2-1 | TRBV25-1 | TGTGCCAGCAGTGATTCCGGGACAGGGGTCAATGAGCAGTTCTTC | CASSDSGTGVNEQFF
NA | NA | TRBJ1-1 | TRBV5-1 | TGCGCCAGCAGCTTTACGGGGGCTCAGCGGAACACTGAAGCTTTCTTT | CASSFTGAQRNTEAFF
NA | NA | TRBJ1-1 | TRBV12-3/TRBV12-4 | TGTGCCATACACAGGGACATGAACACTGAAGCTTTCTTT | CAIHRDMNTEAFF
NA | NA | TRBJ1-6 | TRBV2 | TGTGCCAGCAGTGTAGTCAGGAGCTCCTATAATTCACCCCTCCACTTT | CASSVVRSSYNSPLHF
NA | NA | TRBJ2-6 | TRBV19 | TGTGCCAGTTGCCTCGGGCCCCCCGGCGCTGGGGCCAACGTCCTGACTTTC | CASCLGPPGAGANVLTF
NA | NA | TRBJ2-1 | TRBV12-5 | TGTGCTAGTGGTACCGGGTGGAGTGGCAAGCAGTTCTTC | CASGTGWSGKQFF
NA | NA | TRBJ2-1 | TRBV5-1 | TGCGCCAGCATAACTGTCAAGGGTATAAATGAGCAGTTCTTC | CASITVKGINEQFF
NA | NA | TRBJ2-3 | TRBV9 | TGTGCCAGCAGTGGCCACGGGAGTGGTACAGATACGCAGTATTTT | CASSGHGSGTDTQYF
NA | NA | TRBJ2-3 | TRBV4-2 | TGTGCCAGCAGCCAAGTAGGCGGGACCCGCGATACGCAGTATTTT | CASSQVGGTRDTQYF
NA | few | TRBJ2-2 | TRBV19 | TGTGCCAGTAGTATTGGCGACACCGGGGAGCTGTTTTTT | CASSIGDTGELFF
TRBD1 | NA | TRBJ1-1 | TRBV7-2 | TGTGCCAGCAGCCCGCAACCAGGGGGCACTGAAGCTTTCTTT | CASSPQPGGTEAFF
NA | many | TRBJ2-7 | TRBV2 | TGTGCCAGCAGAAGGCGGACCCCTGACGAGCAGTACTTC | CASRRRTPDEQYF